The rows below give T cell receptor beta chains drawn from one sample of a study of liver allograft versus peripheral blood T cells. Each CDR3 protein is one row after TCRdb ran MiXCR on the reads. The table has 1,500 to 2,000 distinct CDR3 sequences, 15% to 20% seen once. These receptors were collected from a human patient who had a liver transplant. The graft donor may have contributed some T cells. Each CDR3 is given with its conserved first and last residue. The order of the fields is V gene, D gene, J gene, clone size, CDR3 DNA, CDR3 protein. D genes are given only for firm matches. The size entry is marked missing in some rows and otherwise reads once, few, many or a size class.

TRBV7-2	TRBD1	TRBJ1-2	NA	TGTGCCAGCAGCGTGGGACAGGGTAACTATGGCTACACCTTC	CASSVGQGNYGYTF
TRBV7-2	NA	TRBJ2-7	large	TGTGCCAGCAGCTTAGTGGGACGGACAGTACCTAGCTACGAGCAGTACTTC	CASSLVGRTVPSYEQYF
TRBV5-1	NA	TRBJ2-7	NA	TGCGCCAGCAGCTTGACAGGGCGGGGCGAGCAGTACTTC	CASSLTGRGEQYF
TRBV19	NA	TRBJ1-3	large	TGTGCCAGTAGTACTACAAGATCTGGAAACACCATATATTTT	CASSTTRSGNTIYF
TRBV6-1	NA	TRBJ1-2	large	TGTGCCACAAGACAGCTGGATAGCTATGGCTACACCTTC	CATRQLDSYGYTF
TRBV20-1	NA	TRBJ2-7	medium-sized	TGCAGTGCTAGAGAATGGCCAGGCGTCTCCTACGAGCAGTACTTC	CSAREWPGVSYEQYF
TRBV12-3/TRBV12-4	TRBD1	TRBJ1-5	medium-sized	TGTGCCAGCAGTCAAAGCGGGACAGTCAGCAATCAGCCCCAGCATTTT	CASSQSGTVSNQPQHF
TRBV5-3	NA	TRBJ2-1	few	TGTGCCAGAAGCCGCAACCGGGCCGCCGAGACAAATGAGCAGTTCTTC	CARSRNRAAETNEQFF
TRBV28	NA	TRBJ1-1	medium-sized	TGTGCCAGCAGTTTGCCACAGGGTCGGGGCACTGAAGCTTTCTTT	CASSLPQGRGTEAFF
TRBV6-1	NA	TRBJ1-1	few	TGTGCCAGCGTGTGGGGGGACACTGAAGCTTTCTTT	CASVWGDTEAFF
TRBV5-6	NA	TRBJ1-2	medium-sized	TGTGCCAGCAGCTCAATACGGACATGGGGGTATGGCTACACCTTC	CASSSIRTWGYGYTF
TRBV4-1	NA	TRBJ2-1	NA	TGCGCCAGCAGCCAGCCTTCGAACAATGAGCAGTTCTTC	CASSQPSNNEQFF
TRBV7-9	NA	TRBJ1-3	medium-sized	TGTGCCAGCAGCTTAGTGGTCTATTCCTCTGGAAACACCATATATTTT	CASSLVVYSSGNTIYF
TRBV27	TRBD2	TRBJ2-6	large	TGTGCCAGCAGTCCCTATAGCGGGAGGTCTGGGGCCAACGTCCTGACTTTC	CASSPYSGRSGANVLTF
TRBV12-3/TRBV12-4	TRBD1	TRBJ1-5	few	TGTGCCAGCAGTTTATCAGGGGGTAGCAATCAGCCCCAGCATTTT	CASSLSGGSNQPQHF
TRBV5-4	NA	TRBJ1-5	medium-sized	TGTGCCAGCAGCTTGGGGGGGAAAAGCAATCAGCCCCAGCATTTT	CASSLGGKSNQPQHF
TRBV24-1	NA	TRBJ2-2	large	TGTGCCACCAGTGCCGAGACCGGGGAGCTGTTTTTT	CATSAETGELFF
TRBV19	TRBD2	TRBJ2-7	medium-sized	TGTGCCAGTAGTGCCCTAGCGGGAGCCTACGAGCAGTACTTC	CASSALAGAYEQYF